This TCR beta chain was sequenced during a study of T cells in Graves' hyperthyroidism and ophthalmopathy. Overall study context: At the time of initial diagnosis and before any treatment, peripheral blood was collected.

The V segment lost 0 bases and the J segment 5 bases; nucleotides outside the gene matches: 7. The germline CDR1 and CDR2 sequences are LNHNV and YYDKDF (reference sequence). The CDR3 spans 16 residues. Authors of the study amplified TCR beta CDR3 regions from RNA transcripts. TCR CDR3 underwent first-round RT-PCR with the HTBI primer set. MiXCR, run by TCRdb on the multiplex PCR reads, gives a single entry per CDR3 protein. This table holds 300,000 to 400,000 distinct CDR3 sequences, 15% to 20% found once. Hyperthyroidism, newly diagnosed and lasting under 2 months, affected patients aged 18 to 65. Diagnostic assessment was based on clinical symptoms, serum thyroxine and TRAb, thyroid ultrasound and orbital computed tomography.

The material sequenced was blood. The chain links TRBV15 to TRBJ2-5, with 9 positions matching TRBD2. The clonotype was recovered from a woman between 45 and 65 years old with Graves' hyperthyroidism. The CDR3 reads CATSRELGLAGETQYF. In DNA, the CDR3 is TGTGCCACCAGCAGAGAATTGGGACTAGCCGGGGAGACCCAGTACTTC.